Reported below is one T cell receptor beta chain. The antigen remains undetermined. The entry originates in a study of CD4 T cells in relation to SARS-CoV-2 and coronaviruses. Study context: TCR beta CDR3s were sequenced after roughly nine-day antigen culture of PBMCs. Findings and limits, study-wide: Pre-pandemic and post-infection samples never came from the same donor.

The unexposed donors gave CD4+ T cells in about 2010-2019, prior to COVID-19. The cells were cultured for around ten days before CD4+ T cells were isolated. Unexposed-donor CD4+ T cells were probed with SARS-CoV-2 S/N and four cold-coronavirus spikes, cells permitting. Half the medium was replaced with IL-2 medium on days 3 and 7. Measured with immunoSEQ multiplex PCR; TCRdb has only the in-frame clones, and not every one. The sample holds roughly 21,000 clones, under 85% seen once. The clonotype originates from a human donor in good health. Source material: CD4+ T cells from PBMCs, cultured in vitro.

The CDR3 DNA sequence: TGTGCCAGCAGTGGGGTGGGTAGCTACGAGCAGTACTTC. Its translation: CASSGVGSYEQYF. The chain has TRBV2 and TRBJ2-7; no reliable D call. CDR1 and CDR2 from the germline V gene are SNHLY and FYNNEI. V was pared by 4 bases and J by 3 bases, with 10 bases between. The CDR3 spans 13 residues.